Presented here are 10 T cell receptor beta chains from one specimen sequenced in a study of T cells in Graves' hyperthyroidism and ophthalmopathy. Regions amplified from RNA transcripts were the TCR beta CDR3 regions. First-round RT-PCR of the TCR CDR3 relied on the HTBI primer set. In TCRdb, the multiplex PCR reads were re-called with MiXCR into one record per CDR3 protein. The sample consists of about 640,000 distinct CDR3 sequences, roughly 20% of them appearing once. Specimen: blood. All receptors derive from a man under 40 with Graves' ophthalmopathy.

The genes are TRBV10-2 and TRBJ1-4; unclear D gene. With 2 bases removed from V and 8 bases from J, the gap between germline ends came to 12 bases. Looked up from germline, CDR1 is WSHSY and CDR2 is SAAADI. This CDR3 has 14 residues. The CDR3 DNA reads as TGCGCCAGCAGTGAGCTGGGCGAGACGGAAAAACTGTTTTTT. This sequence encodes CASSELGETEKLFF.

Notes on this clonotype: A single base separates this from a much larger clone, so it may be a read error. The chain is built from TRBV2 and TRBJ2-3, with D tentatively TRBD2 (5 bases). Germline-derived CDR1 and CDR2 are SNHLY and FYNNEI. Trimming took off 8 bases at V and 9 bases at J, with 21 bases between the two ends. This CDR3 has 14 residues. CDR3 in amino acids: CASSLGEGELTQYF. CDR3 bases: TGTGCCAGCTCCCTAGGTGAGGGCGAGTTGACGCAGTATTTT.

This clonotype has ten or more counts. V is TRBV7-3 and J is TRBJ2-1; D is unclear. V was cut by 1 base and J by 9 bases, with 7 bases left in between. Germline-derived CDR1 and CDR2 are SGHTA and FQGTGA. The CDR3 sequence is 12 residues long. The CDR3 is CASSLSRGEQFF. CDR3 DNA sequence: TGTGCCAGCAGCTTAAGCCGCGGTGAGCAGTTCTTC.

This clonotype appeared many times. V gene TRBV27 combines with J gene TRBJ2-4, with TRBD1 matching over 9 bases. The trim removed 4 bases at V and 0 bases at J, leaving 1 base unmatched. Germline values: CDR1 MNHEY, CDR2 SMNVEV (reference sequence). The CDR3 is made up of 15 amino acids. The CDR3 reads CASSSGQGAKNIQYF. CDR3 bases: TGTGCCAGCAGTTCGGGACAGGGAGCCAAAAACATTCAGTACTTC.

In its sample, this clonotype is medium-sized. J is TRBJ1-1 and V is TRBV27; D unresolved. Germline loops: CDR1 MNHEY, CDR2 SMNVEV (reference sequence). CDR3 length equals 13 residues. The germline V and J ends were trimmed by 6 bases and 1 base, with 9 bases remaining between them. Written as DNA, the CDR3 is TGTGCCAGCAGCCTGGGTGGGAACACTGAAGCTTTCTTT. Translating gives CASSLGGNTEAFF.

This clonotype was seen repeatedly, ten times or more. The chain is built from TRBV18 and TRBJ1-1; a possible D gene is TRBD1 (5 bases). The CDR3 loop spans 13 amino acids. V lost 2 bases and J 3 bases, leaving 7 bases between the germline ends. The germline gives CDR1 KGHSH, CDR2 LQKENI. CDR3 amino acids: CASSPEGYTEAFF. In DNA form, the CDR3 reads TGTGCCAGCTCACCAGAGGGGTACACTGAAGCTTTCTTT.

This clonotype showed up many times. CDR3 sequence (DNA): TGTGCCTGGAGTTCCGGGGGGAGTAAGTACTTC. The encoded protein is CAWSSGGSKYF. V and J are TRBV30 and TRBJ2-5, with 7 bases matching TRBD2. Germline CDR1 reads GTSNPN; CDR2 reads SVGIG (reference sequence). The CDR3 loop spans 11 amino acids. J gave up 12 bases and V 2 bases, and 6 bases lay outside the gene matches.

This clonotype was counted a few times. The rearrangement joins TRBV20-1 to TRBJ2-3, with TRBD2 matching over 10 bases. CDR3 length: 15 amino acids. V dropped 8 bases and J dropped 3; count of bases not matched to a gene: 11. Germline CDR1 DFQATT, CDR2 SNEGSKA (reference sequence). CDR3: CSLTTGTSVTDTQYF. DNA for the CDR3: TGCAGTCTAACCACCGGGACTAGCGTTACAGATACGCAGTATTTT.

This clonotype was seen a handful of times. The CDR3 region has the DNA TGTGCCAGCAGCCAAGAGGCAGAACGCCCTATGTTCTTT. It specifies CASSQEAERPMFF. The chain links TRBV4-2 to TRBJ1-1; D is uncertain. This CDR3 has 13 amino acids. Germline lookup yields CDR1 LGHNA and CDR2 YNFKEQ. Trimming left V 0 bases short and J 14 bases short, with 16 bases between.

The chain carries TRBV5-1 and TRBJ1-6; 7 nucleotides align to TRBD1. The V gene end was trimmed by 0 bases and the J gene end by 8 bases; junction bases not matched to a gene: 2. This CDR3 is 14 amino acids long. Germline loops: CDR1 SGHRS, CDR2 YFSETQ. CDR3 sequence reads: CASSLAGQDSPLHF. The CDR3 region has the DNA TGCGCCAGCAGCTTGGCCGGACAGGATTCACCCCTCCACTTT.